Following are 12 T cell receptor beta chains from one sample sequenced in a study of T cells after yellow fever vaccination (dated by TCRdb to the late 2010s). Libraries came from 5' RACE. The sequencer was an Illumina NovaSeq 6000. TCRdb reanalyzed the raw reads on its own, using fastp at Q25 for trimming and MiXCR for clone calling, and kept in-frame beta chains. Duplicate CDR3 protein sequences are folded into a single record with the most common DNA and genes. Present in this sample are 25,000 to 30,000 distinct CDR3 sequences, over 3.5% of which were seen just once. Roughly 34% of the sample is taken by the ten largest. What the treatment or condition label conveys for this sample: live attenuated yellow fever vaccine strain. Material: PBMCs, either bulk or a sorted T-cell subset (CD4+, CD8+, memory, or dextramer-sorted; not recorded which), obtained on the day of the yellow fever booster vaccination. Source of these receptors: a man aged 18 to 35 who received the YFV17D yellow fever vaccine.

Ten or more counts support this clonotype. The CDR3 reads CASSYSIAGINTEAFF. CDR3 sequence (DNA): TGCGCCAGCAGCTATTCGATCGCAGGGATTAACACTGAAGCTTTCTTT. This chain links TRBV5-1 with TRBJ1-1; a possible D gene is TRBD1 (5 bases). Trimming took 3 bases from V and 2 from J, leaving 17 bases between them. This CDR3 has 16 amino acids. Germline CDR1 SGHRS, CDR2 YFSETQ.

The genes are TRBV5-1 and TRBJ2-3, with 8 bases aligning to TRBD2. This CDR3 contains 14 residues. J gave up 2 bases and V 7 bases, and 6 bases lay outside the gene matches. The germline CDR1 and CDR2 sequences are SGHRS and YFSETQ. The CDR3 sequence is CASRTSPATDTQYF. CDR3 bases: TGCGCCAGCCGGACTAGCCCCGCCACAGATACGCAGTATTTT.

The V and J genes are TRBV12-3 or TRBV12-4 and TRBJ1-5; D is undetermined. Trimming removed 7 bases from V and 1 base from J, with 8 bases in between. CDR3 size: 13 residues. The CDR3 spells CASKLGSNQPQHF. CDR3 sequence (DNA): TGTGCCAGCAAATTGGGGAGCAATCAGCCCCAGCATTTT.

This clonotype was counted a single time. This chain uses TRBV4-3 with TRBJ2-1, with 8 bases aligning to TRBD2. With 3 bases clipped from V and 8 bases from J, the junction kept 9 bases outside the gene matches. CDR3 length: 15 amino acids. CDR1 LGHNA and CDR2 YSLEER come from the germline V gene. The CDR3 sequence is CASSHQFSGADEQFF. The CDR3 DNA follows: TGCGCCAGCAGCCACCAATTTAGCGGGGCGGATGAGCAGTTCTTC.

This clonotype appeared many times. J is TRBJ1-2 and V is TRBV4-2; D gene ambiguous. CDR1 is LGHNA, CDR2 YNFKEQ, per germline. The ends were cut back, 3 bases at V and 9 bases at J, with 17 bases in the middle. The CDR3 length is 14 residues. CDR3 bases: TGTGCCAGCAGCCAGCCCGGGTTAGCTAGGAGCTACACCTTC. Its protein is CASSQPGLARSYTF.

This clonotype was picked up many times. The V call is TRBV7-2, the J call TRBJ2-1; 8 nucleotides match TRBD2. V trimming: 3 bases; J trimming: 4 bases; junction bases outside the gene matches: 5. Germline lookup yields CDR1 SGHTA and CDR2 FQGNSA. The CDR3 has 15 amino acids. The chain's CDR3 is CASSLGAGVYNEQFF. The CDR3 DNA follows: TGTGCCAGCAGCTTGGGAGCGGGGGTGTACAATGAGCAGTTCTTC.

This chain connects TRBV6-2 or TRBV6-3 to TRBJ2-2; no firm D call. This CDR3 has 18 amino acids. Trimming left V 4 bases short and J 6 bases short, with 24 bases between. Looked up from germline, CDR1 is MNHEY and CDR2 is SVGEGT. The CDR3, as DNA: TGTGCCAGCAGTTCCAACACCTTATTCGGGCCTCCAGCCGGGGAGCTGTTTTTT. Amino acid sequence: CASSSNTLFGPPAGELFF.

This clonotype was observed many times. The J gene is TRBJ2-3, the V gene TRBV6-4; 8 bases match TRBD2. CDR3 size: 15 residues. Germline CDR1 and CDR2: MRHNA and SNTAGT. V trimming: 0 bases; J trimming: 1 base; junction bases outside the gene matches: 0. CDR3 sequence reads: CASSDSRGGTDTQYF. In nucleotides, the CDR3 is TGTGCCAGCAGTGACTCGCGGGGGGGCACAGATACGCAGTATTTT.

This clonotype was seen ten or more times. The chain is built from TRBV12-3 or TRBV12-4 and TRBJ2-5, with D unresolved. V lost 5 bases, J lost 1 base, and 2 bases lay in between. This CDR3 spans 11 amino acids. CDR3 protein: CASSTQETQYF. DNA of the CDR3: TGTGCCAGCAGTACCCAAGAGACCCAGTACTTC.

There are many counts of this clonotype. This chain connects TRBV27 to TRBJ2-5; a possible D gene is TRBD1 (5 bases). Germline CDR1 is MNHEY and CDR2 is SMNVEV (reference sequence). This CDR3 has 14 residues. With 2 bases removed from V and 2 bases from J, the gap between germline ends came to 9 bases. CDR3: CASSLDSTQETQYF. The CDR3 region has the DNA TGTGCCAGCAGTTTAGACAGCACACAAGAGACCCAGTACTTC.

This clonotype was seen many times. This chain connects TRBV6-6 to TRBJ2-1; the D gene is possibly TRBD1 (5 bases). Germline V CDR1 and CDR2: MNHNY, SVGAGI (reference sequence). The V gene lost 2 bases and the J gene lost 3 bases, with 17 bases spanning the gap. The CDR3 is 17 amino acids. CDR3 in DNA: TGTGCCAGCAGTTACCCAAGGTCAGGGAAGAGCTACAATGAGCAGTTCTTC. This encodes CASSYPRSGKSYNEQFF.

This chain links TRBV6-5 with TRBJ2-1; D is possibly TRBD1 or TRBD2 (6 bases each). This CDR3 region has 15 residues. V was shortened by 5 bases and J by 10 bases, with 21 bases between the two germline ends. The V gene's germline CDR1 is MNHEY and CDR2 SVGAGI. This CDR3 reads CASSTPPTGAREQFF. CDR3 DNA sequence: TGTGCCAGCAGTACTCCCCCTACGGGGGCCCGAGAGCAGTTCTTC.